The source of this TCR beta chain is a study of cytomegalovirus exposure and HLA in healthy donors. There are 15 residues in the CDR3. Per the germline V gene, CDR1 is SGHRS and CDR2 is YFSETQ. With 4 bases removed from V and 0 bases from J, the gap between germline ends came to 14 bases. The study ran its PCR with 60 Vbeta and 13 Jbeta primers. Original methodology: Later work found 65 million to 100 million unique TCR beta chains, with some 11 million shared. The data were produced by immunoSEQ multiplex PCR, yet TCRdb's version contains in-frame clones alone and is incomplete. The V and J calls and the clone size are those of that table, but D and trimming were determined from the DNA. The table shows around 76,000 clones, with just under 80% occurring only once. This clone was seen a handful of times.

The sample comprised PBMCs. V usage is TRBV5-1 and J usage is TRBJ2-7; possibly TRBD1 for D (6 bases). The clonotype comes from a middle-aged woman in good health and CMV-seropositive. The CDR3 DNA sequence: TGCGCCAGCAGCAGTTCAGGGGCCCTCTCCTACGAGCAGTACTTC. It is translated as CASSSSGALSYEQYF.